This passage covers 13 T cell receptor beta chains from one sample sequenced in a study of T cells in Graves' hyperthyroidism and ophthalmopathy. TCR beta CDR3 sequences were amplified from RNA transcripts. The TCR CDR3 was amplified in a first-round RT-PCR using the HTBI primer set. TCRdb passed the multiplex PCR reads through MiXCR, listing each CDR3 protein once. The repertoire holds 550,000 to 850,000 distinct CDR3 sequences, about 19% seen once, with over 15% in the top ten. Sample: blood. The receptors here all came from a woman aged 45-60 years with Graves' hyperthyroidism that later progressed to Graves' ophthalmopathy.

A few counts support this clonotype. The gene calls are TRBV10-3 and TRBJ1-2, with TRBD1 matching 10 bases. The junction had 9 bases not matched to a gene; V was cut back by 2 bases and J by 3 bases. This CDR3 has 17 residues. Germline V lookup: CDR1 ENHRY, CDR2 SYGVKD. Written as DNA, the CDR3 is TGTGCCATCAGTGAGAGTGGGGAGGACAGGGGGGACTATGGCTACACCTTC. The encoded protein is CAISESGEDRGDYGYTF.

CDR3 region: CSARDPWGREAKNIQYF. The CDR3 DNA reads as TGCAGTGCTAGAGATCCGTGGGGCAGAGAAGCCAAAAACATTCAGTACTTC. The gene calls are TRBV20-1 and TRBJ2-4, with a possible D match to TRBD1 (5 bases). Trimming pared 0 bases from V and 0 bases from J, leaving 15 bases between. The CDR3 is 17 residues long. Germline CDR1 reads DFQATT; CDR2 reads SNEGSKA (reference sequence).

Notes on this clonotype: This may be a read error: a much more frequent sequence differs by one nucleotide. The chain uses TRBV27 and TRBJ1-5, with D possibly matching TRBD1 (5 bases). V was clipped by 5 bases and J by 10 bases, with 18 bases between them. CDR1 and CDR2 from the germline V gene are MNHEY and SMNVEV (reference sequence). This CDR3 comprises 14 residues. CDR3 bases: TGTGCCAGCAGTCCCGGCAGGGAGGACCGACCCCAGCATTTT. It translates to CASSPGREDRPQHF.

The sample holds many counts of this clonotype. V is TRBV11-2 and J is TRBJ2-4, with D perhaps given as TRBD1 or TRBD2 (5 bases each). Germline lookup yields CDR1 SGHAT and CDR2 FQNNGV. The length of the CDR3 is 19 residues. Deletions cut 5 bases from V and 0 bases from J, with 23 bases between. For the CDR3, the DNA is TGTGCCAGCAGCCTATCACCCTCGGGACCGGACCTAGCCAAAAACATTCAGTACTTC. Amino acid sequence: CASSLSPSGPDLAKNIQYF.

This clonotype was observed a few times. It may be a read error: a sequence one base away is much more abundant. The genes are TRBV11-1 and TRBJ1-1; D perhaps matches TRBD1 (6 bases). The CDR3 is made up of 12 amino acids. In germline, CDR1 is SGHAT, CDR2 FQDESV (reference sequence). The chain's CDR3 is CATNRVAAEAFF. CDR3 DNA: TGTGCTACCAACAGGGTTGCCGCTGAAGCTTTCTTT.

The CDR3 DNA reads as TGTGCCAGCAGCTTAGTTTTAGGGCGAGGGTCACCCCTCCACTTT. It codes for CASSLVLGRGSPLHF. V gene TRBV7-2 combines with J gene TRBJ1-6; D gene unclear. CDR1 and CDR2 (germline): SGHTA, FQGNSA. CDR3 length: 15 residues. The V gene lost 1 base and the J gene lost 10 bases, with 14 bases spanning the gap.

This clonotype appeared many times. The rearrangement joins TRBV30 to TRBJ2-7; TRBD1 matches at 9 bases. Germline CDR1 is GTSNPN and CDR2 is SVGIG (reference sequence). The CDR3 has 11 residues. The junction had 3 bases not matched to a gene; V was cut back by 5 bases and J by 7 bases. The CDR3 nucleotides are TGTGCCTGGGACAGGGGGTATGAGCAGTACTTC. It specifies CAWDRGYEQYF.

This clonotype has just a few counts. This sequence joins TRBV12-3 or TRBV12-4 and TRBJ2-1, with 11 bases matching TRBD2. This CDR3 is built from 16 residues. Trimming cost V 5 bases and J 3 bases; bases outside gene matches: 6. CDR3 amino acids: CASSKPGLADYNEQFF. The DNA for the CDR3 is TGTGCCAGCAGTAAGCCGGGACTAGCGGACTACAATGAGCAGTTCTTC.

The V call is TRBV19, the J call TRBJ2-1; TRBD2 agrees at 9 bases. V was pared by 7 bases and J by 7 bases, with 8 bases of the junction left unmatched. The V gene's germline CDR1 is LNHDA and CDR2 SQIVND (reference sequence). The CDR3 totals 14 residues. The CDR3 is CASNGGGAKNEQFF. The CDR3 nucleotides read TGTGCCAGTAATGGCGGGGGGGCCAAAAATGAGCAGTTCTTC.

V and J are TRBV20-1 and TRBJ2-2; unclear D gene. The CDR3 length is 15 residues. CDR1 is DFQATT and CDR2 is SNEGSKA in the germline V gene (reference sequence). Trimming removed 5 bases at V and 0 bases at J, with 13 bases between. CDR3 sequence reads: CSAQKAAANTGELFF. CDR3 nucleotide sequence: TGCAGTGCTCAGAAGGCGGCGGCGAACACCGGGGAGCTGTTTTTT.

The rearrangement links TRBV20-1 to TRBJ2-3, with TRBD2 matching over 7 bases. Germline V gene data show CDR1 as DFQATT and CDR2 as SNEGSKA (reference sequence). J gave up 4 bases and V 4 bases, and 8 bases lay outside the gene matches. The CDR3 covers 14 residues. In DNA form, the CDR3 reads TGCAGTGCTACTCTCAGGGCGGGGGCAGATACGCAGTATTTT. Translated, it gives CSATLRAGADTQYF.

The genes are TRBV30 and TRBJ1-1; 12 bases align to TRBD1. The germline gives CDR1 GTSNPN, CDR2 SVGIG (reference sequence). The CDR3 sequence is 17 residues long. Germline trimming cut 3 bases from V and 1 base from J; bases unmatched to any gene: 9. The CDR3 DNA reads as TGTGCCTGGAGGATACCCGGGACAGGGGGCGGGAACACTGAAGCTTTCTTT. Translation gives CAWRIPGTGGGNTEAFF.

This clonotype was seen many times. The chain recombines TRBV7-2 with TRBJ1-1; 10 bases are a match to TRBD1. From germline, CDR1 is SGHTA and CDR2 FQGNSA. This CDR3 contains 16 residues. J was trimmed by 0 bases and V by 6 bases; bases with no gene match: 7. The CDR3 is CASRGWDRGVNTEAFF. The CDR3, as DNA: TGTGCCAGCAGGGGATGGGACAGGGGTGTGAACACTGAAGCTTTCTTT.